This TCR beta chain appears in the sequencing data of a study of tumor-infiltrating lymphocytes in primary liver carcinoma. This clonotype occurred many times. Its specificity is not known. With V trimmed by 6 bases and J by 0 bases, 4 bases remained unmatched. From germline, CDR1 is MNHEY and CDR2 SVGEGT. This CDR3 comprises 15 residues. TCR beta cDNA was reverse-transcribed from roughly 520 ng of total RNA. The reaction used a constant-region primer and ProtoScript II reverse transcriptase. Libraries covering TCR beta were generated through three nested multiplex PCR rounds (using a slightly modified ARM-PCR). Use of TRBV1-TRBV30 forward primers with a C-beta reverse primer characterized the first two PCR rounds, which lasted ten to eleven cycles each. TCRdb passed the multiplex PCR reads through MiXCR, listing each CDR3 protein once. The table has around 330,000 distinct CDR3 sequences, 60% to 80% seen once.

Study conclusions and caveats: It was tumor-adjacent and tumor-blood pairs that overlapped less than tumor region pairs did. Left bulk and unsorted, the samples did not allow CD4+ and CD8+ repertoires to be compared.

They got blood RNA out of unsorted whole blood and also pulled out germline DNA. The source is a man aged 35-49 years with primary liver carcinoma and hepatitis B virus infection. The chain couples TRBV6-2 or TRBV6-3 to TRBJ2-7, with 11 bases fitting TRBD2. The sample comprised peripheral blood. As DNA, the CDR3 is TGTGCCAGCAGACGAACTAGCGGGAGCTCCTACGAGCAGTACTTC. It translates to CASRRTSGSSYEQYF.